The 17 T cell receptor beta chains below were found in one sample sequenced in a study of blood T cells in healthy people across ages. A second roughly 6 to 11 cycle PCR used barcoded and J-beta primers. TCRdb reprocessed the 5' RACE reads via MiXCR and lists one record per CDR3 protein. The table records about 1.5 million distinct CDR3 sequences, roughly 43% of them present only once. Material for sequencing was blood. The receptors come from a woman between 18 and 29 years old in good health.

V and J are TRBV29-1 and TRBJ2-5; 8 bases map to TRBD1. Germline V lookup: CDR1 SQVTM, CDR2 ANQGSEA. The CDR3 has 12 amino acids. V shed 6 bases, J shed 1 base, and the junction held 1 base outside the gene matches. CDR3 in DNA: TGCAGCGTGGACAGGGCCCAAGAGACCCAGTACTTC. Translating gives CSVDRAQETQYF.

The chain couples TRBV20-1 to TRBJ2-7, with D tentatively TRBD2 (6 bases). Germline values: CDR1 DFQATT, CDR2 SNEGSKA (reference sequence). The V gene lost 4 bases and the J gene lost 6 bases, with 16 bases spanning the gap. This CDR3 is 13 amino acids long. The CDR3 DNA is TGCAGTGCTACGGGACTCCAGGTCGGCGAGCAGTACTTC. Residues: CSATGLQVGEQYF.

This clonotype was picked up a small number of times. The genes are TRBV20-1 and TRBJ1-1, with TRBD1 matching over 7 bases. From germline, CDR1 is DFQATT and CDR2 SNEGSKA (reference sequence). J gave up 2 bases and V 5 bases, and 8 bases lay outside the gene matches. The CDR3 is 14 residues long. The CDR3 DNA sequence: TGCAGTGCTGACCCCAGACAGGGAAACACTGAAGCTTTCTTT. As protein: CSADPRQGNTEAFF.

The sample holds a few counts of this clonotype. The rearrangement uses TRBV24-1 and TRBJ2-1, with 8 bases lining up with TRBD1. Per germline, CDR1 KGHDR and CDR2 SFDVKD. This CDR3 is 13 amino acids long. The V gene end was trimmed by 9 bases and the J gene end by 7 bases; junction bases not matched to a gene: 7. The DNA of the CDR3 is TGTGCCACCGCGCAGGGGGCGGGAAATGAGCAGTTCTTC. It is translated as CATAQGAGNEQFF.

In this sample, this clonotype turned up a few times. The chain recombines TRBV5-6 with TRBJ2-7; D remains ambiguous. Germline values: CDR1 SGHDT, CDR2 YYEEEE. V was cut by 3 bases and J by 6 bases, with 10 bases left in between. The CDR3 has 12 amino acids. CDR3 sequence (DNA): TGTGCCAGCAGCTCCTTCAACCCCGAGCAGTACTTC. This encodes CASSSFNPEQYF.

This clonotype was picked up a small number of times. The chain employs TRBV5-1 and TRBJ2-3; D not certain. CDR1 and CDR2 (germline): SGHRS, YFSETQ. The CDR3 extends over 14 amino acids. V lost 4 bases and J 0 bases, leaving 9 bases between the germline ends. DNA for the CDR3: TGCGCCAGCAGCATCCTATCTAGCACAGATACGCAGTATTTT. Protein product: CASSILSSTDTQYF.

There are many counts of this clonotype. The CDR3 sequence is CASSLGLAQETQYF. The CDR3 DNA sequence: TGTGCCAGCAGCTTAGGACTAGCGCAAGAGACCCAGTACTTC. V and J are TRBV7-2 and TRBJ2-5; 8 positions agree with TRBD2. V was pared by 1 base and J by 2 bases, with 0 bases of the junction left unmatched. This CDR3 is 14 amino acids long. Germline V gene lookup returns CDR1 SGHTA and CDR2 FQGNSA.

The chain recombines TRBV10-3 with TRBJ2-3; 7 positions match TRBD2. With 8 bases clipped from V and 1 base from J, the junction kept 9 bases outside the gene matches. This CDR3 is built from 15 residues. Germline lookup yields CDR1 ENHRY and CDR2 SYGVKD. CDR3 nucleotide sequence: TGTGCCATCGGGAGCAGCGGGGTAGGCACAGATACGCAGTATTTT. Protein: CAIGSSGVGTDTQYF.

This clonotype has just a few counts. The chain couples TRBV15 to TRBJ1-2, with D possibly TRBD1 on 5 matching bases. V was cut by 0 bases and J by 2 bases, with 19 bases left in between. This CDR3 spans 18 amino acids. In germline, CDR1 is LNHNV, CDR2 YYDKDF (reference sequence). Here the CDR3 DNA reads TGTGCCACCAGCAGAGATCCACGTCCAGGGATAATGAACTATGGCTACACCTTC. Protein sequence: CATSRDPRPGIMNYGYTF.

The CDR3 DNA reads as TGTGCCAGCAGCTTAATTGGAGGGACCTACAATGAGCAGTTCTTC. Encoded protein: CASSLIGGTYNEQFF. The V gene is TRBV7-2, the J gene TRBJ2-1; D possibly corresponds to TRBD2 (6 bases). The CDR3 loop spans 15 amino acids. Germline assignment: CDR1 SGHTA and CDR2 FQGNSA. V lost 2 bases to trimming and J lost 2 bases, with 10 bases between them.

The chain employs TRBV30 and TRBJ1-2, with D unclear. V was pared by 0 bases and J by 7 bases, with 6 bases between. This CDR3 has 11 amino acids. Germline V gene data show CDR1 as GTSNPN and CDR2 as SVGIG (reference sequence). The CDR3 reads CAWSVRSGYTF. CDR3 DNA: TGTGCCTGGAGTGTAAGAAGTGGCTACACCTTC.

This chain uses TRBV15 with TRBJ1-1; weak D call: TRBD1 (6 bases). The ends were cut back, 2 bases at V and 8 bases at J, with 15 bases in the middle. The CDR3 runs to 14 residues. The germline V gene has CDR1 LNHNV and CDR2 YYDKDF (reference sequence). The CDR3 here is CATSRNRGAMEAFF. The CDR3 region has the DNA TGTGCCACCAGCAGAAACCGGGGGGCAATGGAAGCTTTCTTT.

Worth noting for this clonotype: Germline is not matched at one junction end, which may reflect a read error. The CDR3 DNA is TGTGCCAGCAGCTTCAAAGACATTCAGTACTTC. Translation: CASSFKDIQYF. This chain links TRBV7-6 with TRBJ2-4; D uncertain. The CDR3 has 11 amino acids. Germline assignment: CDR1 SGHVS and CDR2 FNYEAQ.

The chain employs TRBV7-2 and TRBJ2-1; TRBD2 might be the D (5 bases). V gave up 1 base and J gave up 1 base, with 14 bases separating them. Germline V gene lookup returns CDR1 SGHTA and CDR2 FQGNSA. The CDR3 has 17 amino acids. The CDR3 region is CASSLVLGRVSYNEQFF. CDR3 DNA: TGTGCCAGCAGCTTAGTTCTTGGGCGGGTATCCTACAATGAGCAGTTCTTC.

V gene TRBV27 combines with J gene TRBJ2-7; D might be TRBD1 (6 bases). Trimming shortened V by 5 bases and J by 3 bases, and 11 bases separated the two germline ends. The length of the CDR3 is 13 residues. Germline-derived CDR1 and CDR2 are MNHEY and SMNVEV (reference sequence). Written as DNA, the CDR3 is TGTGCCAGCAGTCGTACAGGGCGCTACGAGCAGTACTTC. Protein sequence: CASSRTGRYEQYF.

A few counts support this clonotype. The chain combines TRBV28 with TRBJ2-6; a possible D gene is TRBD2 (5 bases). V lost 7 bases to trimming and J lost 3 bases, with 13 bases between them. This CDR3 spans 15 amino acids. Germline V gene data show CDR1 as MDHEN and CDR2 as SYDVKM. This CDR3 reads CASNPTGSGANVLTF. The CDR3 DNA is TGTGCCAGCAACCCCACGGGGAGTGGGGCCAACGTCCTGACTTTC.

There are a few counts of this clonotype. The chain couples TRBV3-1 to TRBJ1-2; possible D gene TRBD1, 5 bases. Trimming shortened V by 2 bases and J by 5 bases, and 15 bases separated the two germline ends. The CDR3 has 15 residues. CDR1 LGHDT and CDR2 YNNKEL come from the germline V gene (reference sequence). The CDR3: CASSQIGRVKYGYTF. CDR3 bases: TGTGCCAGCAGCCAAATTGGCAGGGTGAAATATGGCTACACCTTC.